This T cell receptor (beta chain) derives from a study of regulatory T cells in long-lasting Graves disease. Relying on iRepertoire HTBI primers and Arm-PCR of CDR3 regions, the team built TCR beta libraries. TCRdb processed the multiplex PCR reads anew with MiXCR; each CDR3 protein has one entry. This table holds 360,000 or so distinct CDR3 sequences, roughly 20% found once. Noted time point: persistent/refractory GD, antithyroid drugs over 5 years with positive TRAb. RNA extracted from PBMCs served as the sequencing template. The authors drew 8.5 to 9.5 milliliters of peripheral blood into EDTA tubes. The sequences come from peripheral blood mononuclear cells (PBMCs), collected when the disease was refractory, from a patient treated with antithyroid drugs. This sequence was found in a woman aged 40 to 50 with Graves disease.

The chain's CDR3 is CASKDRNYGYTF. CDR3 in DNA: TGTGCCAGCAAGGACAGGAACTATGGCTACACCTTC. V gene TRBV6-1 combines with J gene TRBJ1-2, with 7 positions matching TRBD1. V lost 7 bases to trimming and J lost 2 bases; unmatched junction nucleotides: 1. CDR3 length: 12 residues. Germline V gene sequence: CDR1 MNHNS, CDR2 SASEGT.